The source of this TCR beta chain is a study of PD-1 blockade in classical Hodgkin lymphoma. Whole-study findings and limits: Repertoire differences have undefined causes, possibly disease activity or prior therapy. Compared with baseline, CD4+ but not CD8+ TCR diversity had risen significantly by C4D1.

The CDR3 has 13 amino acids. V was shortened by 3 bases and J by 3 bases, with 12 bases between the two germline ends. The germline CDR1 and CDR2 sequences are SQVTM and ANQGSEA. Time point of the sample: cycle 4 day 1 (C4D1), after less than 7 weeks of nivolumab. The patients all showed relapse after autologous stem cell transplantation, while their brentuximab vedotin exposure varied. Complete response, partial response or progressive disease was each patient's best response. A word on this clone: Its antigen is unidentified.

Clones were read by immunoSEQ multiplex PCR, and TCRdb kept only the in-frame ones, dropping some. This sample has some 30,000 clones, with 81% found just once. The genes are TRBV29-1 and TRBJ2-7; D is perhaps TRBD1 or TRBD2 (5 bases each). This TCR was sampled from a human donor with classical Hodgkin lymphoma. Sequences were derived from peripheral blood mononuclear cells (PBMCs), sampled before the fourth cycle of nivolumab. In DNA form, the CDR3 reads TGCAGCGTTGATAAGACAGCGGACTACGAGCAGTACTTC. Translated: CSVDKTADYEQYF.